This TCR beta chain was sequenced in a study of liver allograft versus peripheral blood T cells. Across the whole study: A comparison was made between T cell receptor repertoires in transplanted livers and those in recipients' peripheral blood.

TCRdb re-called the reads through MiXCR, storing one row per CDR3 protein. The sample includes around 18,000 distinct CDR3 sequences, roughly 21% of them seen just once. Broader study findings: A difference was reportedly observed between T cell receptor repertoires inside liver allografts and those in peripheral blood.

The CDR3 extends over 15 residues, inclusive of both ends. Germline values: CDR1 LNHDA, CDR2 SQIVND (reference sequence). Details on this clonotype: Its antigen is unknown. Because the CDR3's place on the DNA is in doubt, the DNA is left out and the CDR3 is given as listed by TCRdb.

The source of this sequence is a human patient who had a liver transplant. Part of the T cell pool may stem from the graft donor. The chain joins TRBV19 to TRBJ2-2; the DNA was not compared with TRBD2, the D call given in the table. The CDR3 reads CASREREGAPGSCFF.